This T cell receptor (beta chain) was observed in a study of T-cell reconstitution after alpha-beta-depleted transplantation in children. This clonotype was detected many times. Construction of the TCRbeta library involved unique molecular identifiers. One entry per CDR3 protein results from TCRdb running MiXCR on the PCR reads. This table has roughly 98,000 distinct CDR3 sequences, around 15% appearing once. Germline V gives CDR1 DFQATT, CDR2 SNEGSKA (reference sequence). The CDR3 runs to 11 residues. Trimming removed 3 bases from V and 6 bases from J, with 9 bases in between. The rearrangement uses TRBV20-1 and TRBJ2-7; tentative D call: TRBD2 (5 bases). The sequencing used PBMCs, mostly from graft donor cells, collected 180 days after TCRalphabeta/CD19-depleted stem cell transplant. The clonotype comes from a male patient aged 2 to 10 who had a stem cell transplant for acute lymphoblastic leukemia, so the T cells may come from the graft donor. The chain's CDR3 is CSASEGLEQYF. CDR3 in DNA: TGCAGTGCTAGTGAGGGCCTCGAGCAGTACTTC.